The 27 T cell receptor beta chains below were found in one sample sequenced in a study of cytomegalovirus exposure and HLA in healthy donors. The PCR employed 60 Vbeta primers together with 13 Jbeta primers. The repertoire was sequenced with immunoSEQ multiplex PCR; TCRdb's copy has only in-frame clones and lacks some. The sample lists about 180,000 clones; over 65% were seen once. The sequenced sample was PBMCs. The receptors here all came from a man aged 18 to 29 in good health and CMV-seronegative.

The chain uses TRBV19 and TRBJ1-5; D might be TRBD1 (6 bases). The V end was cut by 5 bases, the J end by 10 bases, with 15 bases between. The CDR3 length is 13 residues. Germline V gene data show CDR1 as LNHDA and CDR2 as SQIVND (reference sequence). CDR3 region: CASSDRWIPPQHF. In DNA form, the CDR3 reads TGTGCCAGTAGTGACAGGTGGATTCCTCCCCAGCATTTT.

This clone occurred a few times. The chain couples TRBV6-5 to TRBJ1-5; D not certain. Germline-derived CDR1 and CDR2 are MNHEY and SVGAGI. Trimming took off 6 bases at V and 4 bases at J, with 13 bases between the two ends. The length of the CDR3 is 14 residues. The CDR3 reads CASRERATNQPQHF. The CDR3, as DNA: TGTGCCAGCAGGGAGAGGGCCACGAATCAGCCCCAGCATTTT.

The V and J genes are TRBV10-3 and TRBJ1-1; 7 nucleotides line up with TRBD1. CDR1 and CDR2 from the germline V gene are ENHRY and SYGVKD. This CDR3 region has 15 residues. V was pared by 4 bases and J by 1 base, with 6 bases of the junction left unmatched. The CDR3 sequence is CAISAGTEANTEAFF. In nucleotides, the CDR3 is TGTGCCATCAGTGCTGGGACAGAAGCGAACACTGAAGCTTTCTTT.

The chain couples TRBV29-1 to TRBJ2-2; TRBD1 matches 9 bases. The CDR3 is 14 amino acids. Losses at the gene ends were 8 bases for V and 3 bases for J; bases not matched to a gene: 7. Germline V lookup: CDR1 SQVTM, CDR2 ANQGSEA. CDR3 DNA sequence: TGCAGCACTCGCCGGGACAGGGACACCGGGGAGCTGTTTTTT. This gives the protein CSTRRDRDTGELFF.

The chain recombines TRBV18 with TRBJ1-3; D unresolved. Germline V CDR1 and CDR2: KGHSH, LQKENI. The CDR3 consists of 15 residues. Trimming removed 3 bases from V and 4 bases from J, with 13 bases in between. CDR3 residues: CASSPLGVRGNTIYF. In nucleotides, the CDR3 is TGTGCCAGCTCACCCCTAGGTGTGCGGGGAAACACCATATATTTT.

This clone has more than one count but fewer than ten. The chain carries TRBV6-1 and TRBJ2-2, with 12 nucleotides matching TRBD2. Trimming at V came to 4 bases and at J to 6 bases, leaving 6 bases not matched to a gene. CDR1 is MNHNS, CDR2 SASEGT, per germline. The CDR3 has 16 amino acids. CDR3 nucleotides: TGTGCCAGCAGTGGCCTAGCGGGAGGGAGTTCCGGGGAGCTGTTTTTT. It is translated as CASSGLAGGSSGELFF.

The CDR3 sequence is CADYRPNSYEQYF. The DNA for the CDR3 is TGTGCCGACTACCGACCAAACTCCTACGAGCAGTACTTC. The chain recombines TRBV6-5 with TRBJ2-7, with D perhaps matching TRBD2 (5 bases). V was cut by 11 bases and J by 0 bases, with 14 bases left in between. CDR3 length equals 13 residues. The germline V gene encodes CDR1 MNHEY and CDR2 SVGAGI.

In DNA, the CDR3 is TGCGCCAGCAGCCCGGACAGGGGTCCCTCCAGCGGCTACACCTTC. The encoded protein is CASSPDRGPSSGYTF. The rearrangement links TRBV5-1 to TRBJ1-2; 9 nucleotides align to TRBD1. This CDR3 spans 15 amino acids. From germline, CDR1 is SGHRS and CDR2 YFSETQ. Losses at the gene ends were 4 bases for V and 8 bases for J; bases not matched to a gene: 12.

This clone was counted a single time. V gene TRBV28 combines with J gene TRBJ1-1; D ambiguous. Trimming removed 7 bases from V and 4 bases from J, with 13 bases in between. The germline V gene encodes CDR1 MDHEN and CDR2 SYDVKM. The CDR3 runs 13 residues. As DNA, the CDR3 is TGTGCCAGCACCCCGTCAGAGGCCACTGAAGCTTTCTTT. This translates into CASTPSEATEAFF.

This chain connects TRBV28 to TRBJ2-1, with 7 bases that match TRBD1. The germline V gene encodes CDR1 MDHEN and CDR2 SYDVKM. Trimming took 3 bases from V and 2 from J; bases not matched to a gene: 4. CDR3 length: 15 amino acids. CDR3 coding DNA: TGTGCCAGCAGTTTGTCCGGGACAGCCTACAATGAGCAGTTCTTC. Translating gives CASSLSGTAYNEQFF.

V gene TRBV28 combines with J gene TRBJ1-5, with D possibly TRBD1 on 5 matching bases. CDR3 length: 14 residues. Germline V gene lookup returns CDR1 MDHEN and CDR2 SYDVKM. Trimming took off 4 bases at V and 6 bases at J, with 13 bases between the two ends. The DNA of the CDR3 is TGTGCCAGCAGTTCCCCGCAGGGTCCTCAGCCCCAGCATTTT. Its translation: CASSSPQGPQPQHF.

V gene TRBV28 combines with J gene TRBJ2-7; maybe TRBD1 (6 bases). V dropped 2 bases and J dropped 1 base, with 15 bases sitting between them. Looked up from germline, CDR1 is MDHEN and CDR2 is SYDVKM. The CDR3 runs 16 residues. CDR3 nucleotide sequence: TGTGCCAGCAGTTTAACTCAGGGGAAATGGTCCTACGAGCAGTACTTC. This sequence encodes CASSLTQGKWSYEQYF.

This clone was counted only a few times. V gene TRBV5-5 combines with J gene TRBJ1-4; no firm D call. The CDR3 length is 14 residues. V was pared by 5 bases and J by 1 base, with 9 bases between. CDR1 SGHKS and CDR2 YYEKEE come from the germline V gene (reference sequence). The CDR3: CASRRSVTNEKLFF. As DNA, the CDR3 is TGTGCCAGCAGGAGGAGTGTAACTAATGAAAAACTGTTTTTT.

The chain uses TRBV6-5 and TRBJ2-3, with D maybe TRBD2 (5 bases). The CDR3 contains 15 residues. Germline V gives CDR1 MNHEY, CDR2 SVGAGI. Between the trimmed V and J ends, which lost 2 bases and 8 bases, there was a span of 17 bases. The CDR3 DNA sequence: TGTGCCAGCAGTTACATGGGTGTGGGAGCGAGTACGCAGTATTTT. Translation gives CASSYMGVGASTQYF.

The chain carries TRBV19 and TRBJ2-5; 10 bases are a match to TRBD2. V gave up 4 bases and J gave up 10 bases; unmatched junction bases: 6. The CDR3 covers 13 residues. Germline CDR1 is LNHDA and CDR2 is SQIVND (reference sequence). CDR3 nucleotide sequence: TGTGCCAGTAGTAAACCGGGACTAGCGAACCAGTACTTC. Translation gives CASSKPGLANQYF.

The chain recombines TRBV2 with TRBJ2-5, with D hard to call. CDR1 and CDR2 from the germline V gene are SNHLY and FYNNEI. Trimming left V 0 bases short and J 7 bases short, with 9 bases between. This CDR3 contains 13 residues. CDR3 loop: CASSEAARGTQYF. CDR3 in DNA: TGTGCCAGCAGTGAAGCCGCGCGAGGGACCCAGTACTTC. The variable domain in full, with the rest retrieved from reference TRBV2 and TRBJ2-5, is EPEVTQTPSHQVTQMGQEVILRCVPISNHLYFYWYRQILGQKVEFLVSFYNNEISEKSEIFDDQFSVERPDGSNFTLKIRSTKLEDSAMYFCASSEAARGTQYFGPGTRLLVL.

V is TRBV6-1 and J is TRBJ2-7; 8 nucleotides line up with TRBD2. The V gene's germline CDR1 is MNHNS and CDR2 SASEGT. The CDR3 length is 17 residues. With V trimmed by 0 bases and J by 3 bases, 10 bases remained unmatched. CDR3 bases: TGTGCCAGCAGTGAAGCGCTTCGGGGAAGCGGGGGCTACGAGCAGTACTTC. As protein: CASSEALRGSGGYEQYF.

The chain joins TRBV27 to TRBJ1-4; no clear D. This CDR3 comprises 15 residues. Trimming left V 6 bases short and J 8 bases short, with 19 bases between. The germline gives CDR1 MNHEY, CDR2 SMNVEV (reference sequence). For the CDR3, the DNA is TGTGCCAGCAGCCCCCTCAAGAGCGGTACCGAAAAACTGTTTTTT. It codes for CASSPLKSGTEKLFF.

In its sample, this clone was seen once. The rearrangement uses TRBV9 and TRBJ2-1; D possibly corresponds to TRBD2 (5 bases). CDR1 is SGDLS and CDR2 is YYNGEE in the germline V gene. CDR3 length: 16 amino acids. V was pared by 0 bases and J by 10 bases, with 20 bases between. CDR3 loop: CASSVVSGYSLREQFF. The CDR3 bases are TGTGCCAGCAGCGTAGTTTCGGGATACTCCTTGCGGGAGCAGTTCTTC.

This clone was detected once. The CDR3 here is CASSLSTGDMTSYEQYF. The CDR3 DNA reads as TGTGCCAGCTCACTCTCAACCGGGGACATGACATCCTACGAGCAGTACTTC. This rearrangement joins TRBV18 to TRBJ2-7; a possible D gene is TRBD1 (6 bases). The CDR3 is 17 amino acids. V shed 4 bases and J shed 1 base, with 20 bases lying between them. Germline-derived CDR1 and CDR2 are KGHSH and LQKENI.

This clone was picked up a small number of times. The chain uses TRBV28 and TRBJ1-1; TRBD1 aligns across 10 bases. The CDR3 runs to 15 residues. The germline V gene has CDR1 MDHEN and CDR2 SYDVKM. V was pared by 5 bases and J by 5 bases, with 8 bases of the junction left unmatched. In DNA, the CDR3 is TGTGCCAGCAGTCCGGCGGGACAGGGGCGGACTGAAGCTTTCTTT. Protein product: CASSPAGQGRTEAFF.

The rearrangement links TRBV5-6 to TRBJ2-1; 11 nucleotides match TRBD1. CDR3 length: 13 amino acids. The V segment lost 4 bases and the J segment 13 bases; nucleotides outside the gene matches: 7. Germline loops: CDR1 SGHDT, CDR2 YYEEEE. CDR3 coding DNA: TGTGCCAGCAGCGCACGGGACAGGGGGACCCAGTTCTTC. It translates to CASSARDRGTQFF.

J is TRBJ2-7 and V is TRBV11-2; D is possibly TRBD1 (5 bases). Germline-derived CDR1 and CDR2 are SGHAT and FQNNGV. The V and J ends lost 4 bases and 1 base respectively, with 8 bases between them. The CDR3 length is 13 residues. The CDR3 nucleotides read TGTGCCAGCAGCTCGACAGATTCCTACGAGCAGTACTTC. Protein sequence: CASSSTDSYEQYF.

The V gene is TRBV29-1, the J gene TRBJ2-2; 10 nucleotides match TRBD2. The CDR3 is 16 amino acids. From germline, CDR1 is SQVTM and CDR2 ANQGSEA. The junction had 7 bases not matched to a gene; V was cut back by 4 bases and J by 2 bases. CDR3 amino acids: CSVGMGLATNTGELFF. For the CDR3, the DNA is TGCAGCGTTGGTATGGGACTAGCGACAAACACCGGGGAGCTGTTTTTT.

This clone occurred once. V gene TRBV29-1 combines with J gene TRBJ2-3; 10 nucleotides align to TRBD2. The CDR3 spans 14 residues. CDR1 SQVTM and CDR2 ANQGSEA come from the germline V gene. The V segment lost 5 bases and the J segment 0 bases; nucleotides outside the gene matches: 2. DNA for the CDR3: TGCAGCGTTAAAGCGGGGGGGAGCACAGATACGCAGTATTTT. It yields the protein CSVKAGGSTDTQYF.

This chain joins TRBV7-9 and TRBJ2-1; 8 nucleotides align to TRBD2. Trimming took 5 bases from V and 4 from J; bases not matched to a gene: 10. In germline, CDR1 is SEHNR, CDR2 FQNEAQ (reference sequence). The CDR3 contains 16 residues. The CDR3 loop reads CASSPAAGVKYNEQFF. The CDR3 DNA follows: TGTGCCAGCAGCCCGGCAGCGGGAGTTAAGTACAATGAGCAGTTCTTC.

The chain uses TRBV6-5 and TRBJ2-1, with TRBD2 as a possible D gene (5 bases). V lost 0 bases and J lost 4, with 10 bases in between. CDR1 and CDR2 (germline): MNHEY, SVGAGI. The CDR3 is 15 residues long. CDR3 coding DNA: TGTGCCAGCAGTTACTCCCGGGATGCATACAATGAGCAGTTCTTC. Translating gives CASSYSRDAYNEQFF.